The entry below describes one T cell receptor beta chain. The junction departs from germline at one end; a sequencing error may be responsible. The CDR3 contains 15 residues. Germline V gene lookup returns CDR1 SEHNR and CDR2 FQNEAQ (reference sequence). Naive CD8 libraries used roughly 17,000 to 1,100,000 sorted cells and 10%, 30% or 50% RNA. Naive CD8 T cells were sorted, and the gate applied was CD8+CD4-CCR7+CD45RA+. The record originates from a study of molecular identifiers for immune sequencing clone quantification. Bulk libraries came from a prior protocol with listed TCR primers. TCRdb re-called the PCR reads with MiXCR, one entry per CDR3 protein. The table includes hundreds of thousands of distinct CDR3 sequences, around 25% detected once.

The sequence was obtained from a human donor in good health. Some libraries in this study had Jurkat cell RNA spiked in. The rearrangement joins TRBV7-9 to TRBJ2-5; the D gene is possibly TRBD1 (6 bases). Sequencing was done on a sample of naive CD8+ T cells from blood, with Jurkat cell RNA spiked in. Subset of the sample: FACS-sorted CD8+CD4-CCR7+CD45RA+ naive T cells. The DNA for the CDR3 is TGTGCCTGCAGCATGTCCGGGACATTGCAAGAGACCCAGTACTTC. This codes for CACSMSGTLQETQYF.